This TCR beta chain was profiled in a study of cytomegalovirus exposure and HLA in healthy donors. The PCR employed 60 Vbeta primers together with 13 Jbeta primers. Profiled with immunoSEQ multiplex PCR; TCRdb holds only in-frame clones, not every one. The sample records around 160,000 clones, 80% to 85% being singletons. Study results and caveats: In vitro checks showed that a few CMV-associated chains really do target CMV antigens. Cytomegalovirus association was assigned to over 150 TCR beta chains. Most TCR sequences were rare, but some public TCRs occurred in many donors. Per a later analysis, about 17,000 TCR beta sequences showed association with HLA alleles at 0.05 false discovery rate.

The CDR3 consists of 14 residues. Germline V CDR1 and CDR2: SNHLY, FYNNEI. Trimming removed 8 bases from V and 0 bases from J, with 13 bases in between. In the case of this clone: The antigen is undetermined.

This TCR was recovered from a man aged 45 to 65 in good health and CMV-seropositive. The chain uses TRBV2 and TRBJ1-2, with a weak D call TRBD1 (6 bases). The source material was PBMCs. In DNA, the CDR3 is TGTGCCAGCGCGACAGGACGATCTAACTATGGCTACACCTTC. This encodes CASATGRSNYGYTF.